A single sample gave rise to the 10 T cell receptor beta chains below, sequenced in a study of blood T cell repertoires in COVID-19. Using immunoSEQ multiplex PCR, the repertoire was profiled, and TCRdb retains in-frame clones only, with some absent. The table lists roughly 250,000 clones, about 89% of them singletons, with under 10% in the top ten. Source material: PBMCs or T cells enriched from blood (not recorded which). These receptors all stem from a man between 35 and 55 years old who had recovered from COVID-19.

The chain links TRBV19 to TRBJ2-4; TRBD1 might be the D (7 bases). Deletions cut 5 bases from V and 0 bases from J, with 17 bases between. Germline V gives CDR1 LNHDA, CDR2 SQIVND (reference sequence). The CDR3 is 17 residues long. The CDR3 protein is CASSVMAGGRAKNIQYF. For the CDR3, the DNA is TGTGCCAGTAGTGTAATGGCAGGGGGGCGAGCCAAAAACATTCAGTACTTC.

The chain carries TRBV18 and TRBJ2-7; TRBD1 might be the D (6 bases). Germline-derived CDR1 and CDR2 are KGHSH and LQKENI. V was shortened by 6 bases and J by 3 bases, with 12 bases between the two germline ends. The CDR3 runs 13 residues. Here the CDR3 reads CASSRDTSYEQYF. In nucleotides, the CDR3 is TGTGCCAGCTCCCGGGACACGAGCTACGAGCAGTACTTC.

This clone was recorded only once. V usage is TRBV13 and J usage is TRBJ2-1; maybe TRBD1 (6 bases). The CDR3 contains 16 residues. Looked up from germline, CDR1 is PRHDT and CDR2 is FYEKMQ (reference sequence). Between the trimmed V and J ends, which lost 0 bases and 4 bases, there was a span of 13 bases. In DNA form, the CDR3 reads TGTGCCAGCAGCTTAGGTGGGGGCCCATCGTACAATGAGCAGTTCTTC. Amino acid sequence: CASSLGGGPSYNEQFF.

The rearrangement links TRBV7-2 to TRBJ2-5, with TRBD1 identical over 10 bases. There are 14 residues in the CDR3. With 5 bases clipped from V and 2 bases from J, the junction kept 2 bases outside the gene matches. Germline V gives CDR1 SGHTA, CDR2 FQGNSA. CDR3 in amino acids: CASSQGQGQETQYF. CDR3 sequence (DNA): TGTGCCAGCAGCCAGGGACAGGGGCAAGAGACCCAGTACTTC.

This clone was found once. The V gene is TRBV3-1 (or the pseudogene TRBV3-2), the J gene TRBJ1-4; unclear D gene. V was pared by 0 bases and J by 6 bases, with 17 bases between. Germline-derived CDR1 and CDR2 are LGHDT and YNNKEL (reference sequence). CDR3 length equals 17 residues. CDR3 DNA: TGTGCCAGCAGCCAAGAGTTAGGGAGGGCCGGGTATGAAAAACTGTTTTTT. Protein product: CASSQELGRAGYEKLFF.

This clone was seen only a few times. The chain uses TRBV6-2 or TRBV6-3 and TRBJ2-1; 9 nucleotides align to TRBD1. V was pared by 2 bases and J by 8 bases, with 10 bases of the junction left unmatched. The germline V gene has CDR1 MNHEY and CDR2 SVGEGT. The length of the CDR3 is 16 residues. Here the CDR3 reads CASSYRNRGLVDEQFF. CDR3 in DNA: TGTGCCAGCAGTTACAGAAACAGGGGGCTGGTCGATGAGCAGTTCTTC.

The CDR3 loop is CASSPQGSAEAFF. DNA for the CDR3: TGCGCCAGCAGCCCACAGGGTTCGGCTGAAGCTTTCTTT. The gene calls are TRBV4-1 and TRBJ1-1; weak D call: TRBD1 (6 bases). The CDR3 runs to 13 residues. CDR1 is MGHRA, CDR2 YSYEKL, per germline. Trimming left V 4 bases short and J 6 bases short, with 12 bases between.

In this sample, this clone turned up a few times. The chain links TRBV4-3 to TRBJ2-1; perhaps TRBD2 as D (5 bases). Trimming pared 0 bases from V and 0 bases from J, leaving 15 bases between. CDR1 LGHNA and CDR2 YSLEER come from the germline V gene. The CDR3 covers 18 residues. CDR3 sequence reads: CASSQELGGLSSYNEQFF. DNA for the CDR3: TGCGCCAGCAGCCAAGAACTCGGCGGGTTAAGCTCCTACAATGAGCAGTTCTTC.

This clone was detected only once. V is TRBV30 and J is TRBJ1-6; D perhaps matches TRBD1 (5 bases). V was cut by 3 bases and J by 2 bases, with 14 bases left in between. Germline V gives CDR1 GTSNPN, CDR2 SVGIG (reference sequence). This CDR3 contains 16 residues. The CDR3: CAWRNPGYPYNSPLHF. Written as DNA, the CDR3 is TGTGCCTGGAGGAACCCAGGGTACCCCTATAATTCACCCCTCCACTTT.

The chain joins TRBV5-3 to TRBJ1-2; TRBD1 aligns across 7 bases. TRBV5-3 is reported as an ORF; its role is uncertain. V trimming: 0 bases; J trimming: 7 bases; junction bases outside the gene matches: 6. The CDR3 contains 14 residues. The CDR3 bases are TGTGCCAGAAGCTTGGCTTCAGGGGGATTTGGCTACACCTTC. Its translation: CARSLASGGFGYTF.